This T cell receptor (beta chain) was identified in a study of spatial heterogeneity in lung cancer. Losses at the gene ends were 6 bases for V and 7 bases for J; bases not matched to a gene: 8. Germline CDR1 reads MNHEY; CDR2 reads SVGAGI. The CDR3 is 15 residues long. This clonotype was seen many times. TCRdb redid the calling of the 5' RACE reads with MiXCR, one entry per CDR3 protein. The sample lists 60,000 or so distinct CDR3 sequences, about 6.6% occurring once. Stated time point: sample taken at primary tumor resection. Whole RNA came from tumor, nontumor lung or frozen PBMC and was sequenced without being sorted.

The J gene is TRBJ2-7, the V gene TRBV6-5; 14 bases line up with TRBD2. The sequence derives from a female donor with early-stage non-small cell lung cancer. The sequenced sample was PBMCs, obtained at surgery. The CDR3 DNA sequence: TGTGCCAGCAGCTCAGGACTAGCGGGAGGAAGGGAGCAGTACTTC. Translation gives CASSSGLAGGREQYF.